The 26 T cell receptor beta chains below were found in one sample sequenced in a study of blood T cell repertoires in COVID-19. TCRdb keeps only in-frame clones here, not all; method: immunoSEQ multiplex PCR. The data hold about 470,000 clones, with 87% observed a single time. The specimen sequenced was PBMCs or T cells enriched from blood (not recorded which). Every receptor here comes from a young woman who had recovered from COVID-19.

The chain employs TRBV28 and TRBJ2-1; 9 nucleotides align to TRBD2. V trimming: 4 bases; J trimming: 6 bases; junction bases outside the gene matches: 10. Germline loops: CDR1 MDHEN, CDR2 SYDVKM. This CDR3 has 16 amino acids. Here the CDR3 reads CASSSSGLAGFNEQFF. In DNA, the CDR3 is TGTGCCAGCAGTTCCTCGGGGCTAGCGGGGTTCAATGAGCAGTTCTTC.

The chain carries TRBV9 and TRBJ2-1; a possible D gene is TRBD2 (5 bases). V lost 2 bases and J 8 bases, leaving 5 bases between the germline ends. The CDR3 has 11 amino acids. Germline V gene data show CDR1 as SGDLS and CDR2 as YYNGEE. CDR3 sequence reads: CASSVSDEQFF. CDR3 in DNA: TGTGCCAGCAGCGTTAGCGATGAGCAGTTCTTC.

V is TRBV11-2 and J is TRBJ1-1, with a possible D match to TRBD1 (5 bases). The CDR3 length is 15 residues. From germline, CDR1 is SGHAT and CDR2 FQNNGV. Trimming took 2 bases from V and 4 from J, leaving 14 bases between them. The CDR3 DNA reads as TGTGCCAGCAGCTTAAGGGGAGGGCTGGGCACTGAAGCTTTCTTT. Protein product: CASSLRGGLGTEAFF.

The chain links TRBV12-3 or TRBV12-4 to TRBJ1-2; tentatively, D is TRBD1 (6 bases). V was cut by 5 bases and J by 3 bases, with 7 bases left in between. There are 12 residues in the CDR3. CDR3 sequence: CASSRQDYGYTF. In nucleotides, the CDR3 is TGTGCCAGCAGTCGACAGGACTATGGCTACACCTTC.

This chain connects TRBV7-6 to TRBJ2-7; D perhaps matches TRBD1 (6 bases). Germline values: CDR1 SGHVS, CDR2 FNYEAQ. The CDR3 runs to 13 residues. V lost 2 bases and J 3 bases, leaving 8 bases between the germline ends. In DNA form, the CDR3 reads TGTGCCAGCAGCTTACGGGACAACTACGAGCAGTACTTC. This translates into CASSLRDNYEQYF.

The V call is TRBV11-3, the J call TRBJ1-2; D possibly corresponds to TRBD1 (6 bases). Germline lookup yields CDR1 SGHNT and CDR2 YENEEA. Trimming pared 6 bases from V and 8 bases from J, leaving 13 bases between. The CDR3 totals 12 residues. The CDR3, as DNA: TGTGCCAGCAGTCGGGGGGCCGACGGCTACACCTTC. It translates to CASSRGADGYTF.

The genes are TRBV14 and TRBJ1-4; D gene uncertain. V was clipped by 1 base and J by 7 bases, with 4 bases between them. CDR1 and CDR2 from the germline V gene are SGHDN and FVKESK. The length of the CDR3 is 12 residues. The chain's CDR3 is CASSQASEKLFF. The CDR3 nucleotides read TGTGCCAGCAGCCAAGCATCTGAAAAACTGTTTTTT.

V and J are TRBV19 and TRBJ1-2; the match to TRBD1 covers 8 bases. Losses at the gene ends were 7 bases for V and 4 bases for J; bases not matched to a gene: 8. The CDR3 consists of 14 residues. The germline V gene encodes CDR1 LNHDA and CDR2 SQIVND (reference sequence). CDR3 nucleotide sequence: TGTGCCAGTACCCTGGTGACAGGGGCCTATGGCTACACCTTC. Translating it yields CASTLVTGAYGYTF. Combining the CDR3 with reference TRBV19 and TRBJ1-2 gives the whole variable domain DGGITQSPKYLFRKEGQNVTLSCEQNLNHDAMYWYRQDPGQGLRLIYYSQIVNDFQKGDIAEGYSVSREKKESFPLTVTSAQKNPTAFYLCASTLVTGAYGYTFGSGTRLTVV.

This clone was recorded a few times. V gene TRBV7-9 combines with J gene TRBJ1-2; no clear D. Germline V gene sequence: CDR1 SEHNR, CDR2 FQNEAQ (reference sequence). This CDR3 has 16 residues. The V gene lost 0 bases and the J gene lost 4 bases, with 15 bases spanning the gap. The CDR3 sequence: CASSLATRSRGYGYTF. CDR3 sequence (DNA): TGTGCCAGCAGCTTAGCAACGCGCTCACGGGGCTATGGCTACACCTTC.

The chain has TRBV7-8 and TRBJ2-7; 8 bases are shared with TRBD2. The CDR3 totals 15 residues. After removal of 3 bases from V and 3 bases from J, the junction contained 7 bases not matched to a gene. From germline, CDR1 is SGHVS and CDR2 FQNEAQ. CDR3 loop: CASSLYPSGGYEQYF. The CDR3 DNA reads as TGTGCCAGCAGCTTGTACCCCAGCGGGGGCTACGAGCAGTACTTC.

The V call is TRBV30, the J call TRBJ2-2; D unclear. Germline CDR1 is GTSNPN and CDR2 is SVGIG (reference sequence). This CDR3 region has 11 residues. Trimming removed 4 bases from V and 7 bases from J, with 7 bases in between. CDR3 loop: CAWIFSGELFF. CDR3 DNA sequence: TGTGCCTGGATATTTAGCGGGGAGCTGTTTTTT. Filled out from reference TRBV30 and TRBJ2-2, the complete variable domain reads SQTIHQWPATLVQPVGSPLSLECTVEGTSNPNLYWYRQAAGRGLQLLFYSVGIGQISSEVPQNLSASRPQDRQFILSSKKLLLSDSGFYLCAWIFSGELFFGEGSRLTVL.

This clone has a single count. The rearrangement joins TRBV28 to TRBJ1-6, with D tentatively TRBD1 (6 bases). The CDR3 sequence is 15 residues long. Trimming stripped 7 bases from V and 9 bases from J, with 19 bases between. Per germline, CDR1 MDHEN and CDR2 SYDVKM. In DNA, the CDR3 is TGTGCCAGCACCATCGGGGGGGGGCCGGGTTCACCCCTCCACTTT. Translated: CASTIGGGPGSPLHF.

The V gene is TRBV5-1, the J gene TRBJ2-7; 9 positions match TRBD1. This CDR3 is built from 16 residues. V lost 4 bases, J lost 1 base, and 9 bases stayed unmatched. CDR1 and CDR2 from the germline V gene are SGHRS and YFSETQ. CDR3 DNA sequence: TGCGCCAGCAGCCTCCGACCGGGACAGGGTTCCTACGAGCAGTACTTC. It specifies CASSLRPGQGSYEQYF. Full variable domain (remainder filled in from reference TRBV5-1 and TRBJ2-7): KAGVTQTPRYLIKTRGQQVTLSCSPISGHRSVSWYQQTPGQGLQFLFEYFSETQRNKGNFPGRFSGRQFSNSRSEMNVSTLELGDSALYLCASSLRPGQGSYEQYFGPGTRLTVT.

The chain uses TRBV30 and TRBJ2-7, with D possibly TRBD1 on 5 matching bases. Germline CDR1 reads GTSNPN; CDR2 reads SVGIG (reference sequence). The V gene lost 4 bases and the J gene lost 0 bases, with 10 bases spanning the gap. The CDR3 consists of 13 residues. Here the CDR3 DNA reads TGTGCCTGGATTCGGCAGGGCTCCTACGAGCAGTACTTC. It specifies CAWIRQGSYEQYF. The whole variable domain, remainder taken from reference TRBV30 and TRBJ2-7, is SQTIHQWPATLVQPVGSPLSLECTVEGTSNPNLYWYRQAAGRGLQLLFYSVGIGQISSEVPQNLSASRPQDRQFILSSKKLLLSDSGFYLCAWIRQGSYEQYFGPGTRLTVT.

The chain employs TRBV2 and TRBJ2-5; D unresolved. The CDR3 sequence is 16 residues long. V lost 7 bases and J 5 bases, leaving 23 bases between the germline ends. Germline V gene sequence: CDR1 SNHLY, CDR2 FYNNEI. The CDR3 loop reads CASTPGLTWSGETQYF. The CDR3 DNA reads TGTGCCAGCACCCCGGGTCTCACATGGAGTGGGGAGACCCAGTACTTC.

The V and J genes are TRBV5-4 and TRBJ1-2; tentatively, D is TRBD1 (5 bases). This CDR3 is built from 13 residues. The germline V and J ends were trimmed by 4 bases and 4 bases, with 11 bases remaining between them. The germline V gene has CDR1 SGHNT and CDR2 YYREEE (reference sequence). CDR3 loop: CASSVDTSYGYTF. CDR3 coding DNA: TGTGCCAGCAGCGTGGACACCTCCTATGGCTACACCTTC.

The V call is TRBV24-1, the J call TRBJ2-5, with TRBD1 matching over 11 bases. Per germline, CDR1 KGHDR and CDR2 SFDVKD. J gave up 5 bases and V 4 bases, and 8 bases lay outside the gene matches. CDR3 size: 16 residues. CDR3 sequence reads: CATSDPGQGAAETQYF. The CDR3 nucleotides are TGTGCCACCAGTGACCCAGGACAGGGGGCAGCGGAGACCCAGTACTTC.

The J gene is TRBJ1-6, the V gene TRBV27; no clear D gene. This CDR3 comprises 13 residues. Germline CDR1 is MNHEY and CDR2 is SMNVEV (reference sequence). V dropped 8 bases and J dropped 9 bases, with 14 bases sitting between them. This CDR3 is CASRLASGSPLHF. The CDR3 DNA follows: TGTGCCAGCCGCTTGGCCAGCGGTTCACCCCTCCACTTT.

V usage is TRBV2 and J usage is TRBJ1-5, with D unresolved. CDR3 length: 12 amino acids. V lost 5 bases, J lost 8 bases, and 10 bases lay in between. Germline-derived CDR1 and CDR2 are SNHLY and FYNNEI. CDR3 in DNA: TGTGCCAGCAGTTTACACCTCAAGCCCCAGCATTTT. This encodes CASSLHLKPQHF.

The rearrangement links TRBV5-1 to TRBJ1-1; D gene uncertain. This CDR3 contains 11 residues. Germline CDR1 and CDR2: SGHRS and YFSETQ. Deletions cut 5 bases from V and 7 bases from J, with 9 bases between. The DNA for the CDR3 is TGCGCCAGCAGAGCCGATAGTGAAGCTTTCTTT. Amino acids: CASRADSEAFF.

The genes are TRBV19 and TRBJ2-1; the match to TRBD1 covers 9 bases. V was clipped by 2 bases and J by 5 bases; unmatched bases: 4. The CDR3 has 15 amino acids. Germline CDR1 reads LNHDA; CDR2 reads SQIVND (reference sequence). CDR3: CASSIYRGPDNEQFF. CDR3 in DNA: TGTGCCAGTAGTATATACAGGGGGCCCGACAATGAGCAGTTCTTC.

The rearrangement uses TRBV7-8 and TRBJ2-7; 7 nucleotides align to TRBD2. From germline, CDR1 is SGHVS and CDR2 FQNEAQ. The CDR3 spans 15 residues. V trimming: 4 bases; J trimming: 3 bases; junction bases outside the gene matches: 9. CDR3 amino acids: CASSSWEGRNYEQYF. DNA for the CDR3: TGTGCCAGCAGCTCTTGGGAGGGGAGGAACTACGAGCAGTACTTC.

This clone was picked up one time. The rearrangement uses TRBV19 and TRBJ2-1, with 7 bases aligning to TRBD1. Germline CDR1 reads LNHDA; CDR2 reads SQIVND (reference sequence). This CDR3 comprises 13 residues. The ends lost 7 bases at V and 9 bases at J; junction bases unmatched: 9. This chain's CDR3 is CASNPTGVGEQFF. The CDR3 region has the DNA TGTGCCAGTAACCCTACAGGGGTTGGTGAGCAGTTCTTC.

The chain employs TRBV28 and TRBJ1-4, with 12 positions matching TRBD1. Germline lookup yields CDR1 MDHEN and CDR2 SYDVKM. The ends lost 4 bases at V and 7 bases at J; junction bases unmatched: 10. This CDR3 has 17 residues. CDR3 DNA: TGTGCCAGCAGTTGGGGACAGGGGGCCGCCCTACGTGAAAAACTGTTTTTT. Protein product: CASSWGQGAALREKLFF.

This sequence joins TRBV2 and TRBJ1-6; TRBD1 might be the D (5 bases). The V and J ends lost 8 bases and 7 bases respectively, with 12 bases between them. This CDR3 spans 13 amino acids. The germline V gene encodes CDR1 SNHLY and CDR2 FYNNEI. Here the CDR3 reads CASHQGMNSPLHF. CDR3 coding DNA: TGTGCCAGCCATCAGGGAATGAATTCACCCCTCCACTTT.

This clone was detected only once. The CDR3 sequence is CASSYSERGGYNEQFF. The CDR3 nucleotides read TGTGCCAGCAGTTACTCGGAGCGGGGGGGCTACAATGAGCAGTTCTTC. The gene calls are TRBV6-5 and TRBJ2-1; 10 positions match TRBD2. Germline V gene data show CDR1 as MNHEY and CDR2 as SVGAGI. V dropped 0 bases and J dropped 3; count of bases not matched to a gene: 2. The CDR3 is 16 residues long.